This entry describes one TCR beta chain. Its specific antigen is unknown. Per-nucleotide qualities are absent, and no much larger clonotype sits a single base away. A single peripheral blood draw of 90 to 150 mL on average was collected from each donor into heparinised tubes. A BD FACSAria II and a panel including CD45RO, CCR7, CD25, CD127, CD95 and CD27 were used to sort naive, central memory, regulatory and stem cell-like memory CD4+ T cells. Every sorted population had a purity above 95%. PBMCs were separated immediately by Lymphoprep density gradient centrifugation and were stained directly, without being cultured. To minimize batch effects, samples were stained and sorted in pairs, one healthy donor with one patient per experiment. The record originates from a study of beta chain features in type 1 diabetes (dated by TCRdb to 2017 to 2018). Concerning the study at large: Mean age, gender distribution, total cell number and subset yield were not different between patients and healthy donors. A total of some 100,000,000 sorted cells were examined across all samples, and a strong correlation was observed between cell number per subset and RNA yield. The study compared TCRB repertoires of sorted circulating CD4+ T cell subsets between recently diagnosed type 1 diabetes patients and matched healthy donors. Naive and central memory subsets were obtained from all 30 or so donors, but regulatory and stem cell-like memory subsets were isolated from only 8 patients and roughly 8 healthy donors. Beyond this particular receptor, the publication reports: Because small numbers of individuals were included in the HLA sub-analyses, any influence of HLA type on TCRB rearrangement was left unresolved. A moderate but significant shortening of TCRB CDR3 length was observed in type 1 diabetes patients in all four CD4+ subsets. Shorter templates might be favored by PCR, yet because patient and control samples were amplified and corrected together, any such skew would affect both groups equally. Naive, central memory and regulatory TCRB repertoires appeared more similar among patients than among healthy donors. Because cDNA was sequenced instead of genomic DNA, highly expressing activated cells could be over-represented, though the groups showed no difference in activation or CD3 levels. At VDJ recombination sites, type 1 diabetes patients had fewer insertions and more deleted nucleotides, which implies abnormalities in thymic rearrangement.

Unmatched junction bases come to 4, with V trimmed by 3 bases and J by 6 bases. The germline V gene provides CDR1 SGHTA and CDR2 FQGTGA. There are 15 amino acids in the CDR3, from cysteine to phenylalanine inclusive. The DNA shown is the 45-base CDR3, in frame from base 1. The High Capacity cDNA Reverse Transcription Kit was used to reverse transcribe all of the isolated RNA, meaning that expressed TCRB transcripts were what got sequenced. Deep immunoSEQ sequencing was performed on naive, central memory and regulatory T cell samples, with an average of around 3.4 million total reads per sample. After sorted cells were lysed in RLT buffer, RNA was extracted with DNase-treated RNeasy Micro or Mini kits, with the choice depending on cell number. To prevent cross-contamination, every cell subset was processed on its own, while patient and healthy donor samples were processed together. Using the immunoSEQ multiplex PCR, TCRB sequences were amplified from cDNA into 87-bp fragments spanning the CDR3 region. Sequencing of the amplicons was done on the Illumina HiSeq platform. The authors' pipeline ran thus. PCR bias was computationally corrected using synthetic template baselines, reads within Hamming distance 2 were collapsed, and singletons that could not be merged were discarded. Reads were aligned against IMGT so that V, D and J genes, CDR3 length and insertions or deletions at six rearrangement sites could be assigned. Within each subset, clonotype counts were normalized to sorted cell number, after which true diversity and Gini coefficients were computed with the tcR R package. Repertoire sharing was quantified using the overlap coefficient calculated on TCRB nucleotide sequences. Out-of-frame TCRB sequences from naive cells were analyzed to stand in for the pre-selection repertoire. In TCRdb, the immuneACCESS table is reduced to in-frame sequences with V and J assigned. These tables do not hold every clone; where another copy was compared, an unresolved V gene accounts for under half, and the others remain unexplained. Clone size and the V and J calls come from that table; the DNA yielded D and trimming. For this sample there are about 350,000 clones; 20% appear just once. Approximately 0.046% of the sample belongs to the ten largest clones.

This TCR came from a woman aged 18-35 years in good health. The rearranged segments are TRBV7-3 and TRBJ2-1; a stretch of 11 junction bases matches TRBD2. The sample was naive CD4+ T cells from blood. The cell subset or site label of this sample denotes: true naive CD4+ T cells. The sequenced DNA: TGTGCCAGCAGCTTTAGCGGGGGGGCCTTCAATGAGCAGTTCTTC. This is translated as CASSFSGGAFNEQFF. The variable domain in full, with residues beyond the CDR3 obtained from the reference TRBV7-3 and TRBJ2-1 genes, is GAGVSQTPSNKVTEKGKYVELRCDPISGHTALYWYRQSLGQGPEFLIYFQGTGAADDSGLPNDRFFAVRPEGSVSTLKIQRTERGDSAVYLCASSFSGGAFNEQFFGPGTRLTVL.